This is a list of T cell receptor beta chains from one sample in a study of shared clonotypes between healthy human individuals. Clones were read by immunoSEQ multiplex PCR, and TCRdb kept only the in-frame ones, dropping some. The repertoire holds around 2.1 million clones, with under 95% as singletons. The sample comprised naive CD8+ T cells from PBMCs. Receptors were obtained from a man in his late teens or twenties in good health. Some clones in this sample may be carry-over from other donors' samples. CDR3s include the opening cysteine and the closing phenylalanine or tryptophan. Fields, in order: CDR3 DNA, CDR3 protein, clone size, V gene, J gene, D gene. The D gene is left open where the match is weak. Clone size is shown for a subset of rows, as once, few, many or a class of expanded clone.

CDR3nt: TGTGCCAGCGCCTCAGGGGGACCCGGGGAGCTGTTTTTT
CDR3aa: CASASGGPGELFF
abundance: NA
v_gene: TRBV27
j_gene: TRBJ2-2
d_gene: TRBD1

CDR3nt: TGTGCCAGCAGCCGCGTGCGGTCTAGCTACCAAGAGACCCAGTACTTC
CDR3aa: CASSRVRSSYQETQYF
abundance: NA
v_gene: TRBV11-2
j_gene: TRBJ2-5
d_gene: NA

CDR3nt: TGTGCCAGTAGCCCCGGGGGGACCGGGGCGTACGAGCAGTACTTC
CDR3aa: CASSPGGTGAYEQYF
abundance: NA
v_gene: TRBV19
j_gene: TRBJ2-7
d_gene: TRBD2

CDR3nt: TGTGCCAGCAGCTTAGATGTATCCCCTGGGGGCTCCTACAATGAGCAGTTCTTC
CDR3aa: CASSLDVSPGGSYNEQFF
abundance: NA
v_gene: TRBV13
j_gene: TRBJ2-1
d_gene: NA

CDR3nt: TGTGCCAGCAGTGTGGGGTACACTGAAGCTTTCTTT
CDR3aa: CASSVGYTEAFF
abundance: few
v_gene: TRBV6-6
j_gene: TRBJ1-1
d_gene: NA

CDR3nt: TGTGCCAGCAGTTTGACAGGGGTGAACATTCAGTACTTC
CDR3aa: CASSLTGVNIQYF
abundance: NA
v_gene: TRBV27
j_gene: TRBJ2-4
d_gene: TRBD1

CDR3nt: TGTGCCAGCAGCTTGGGGGGACAAGCCTACGAGCAGTACTTC
CDR3aa: CASSLGGQAYEQYF
abundance: NA
v_gene: TRBV5-5
j_gene: TRBJ2-7
d_gene: NA

CDR3nt: TGTGCCAGCAGTTCCGGACCCGAGGGTTCTAGCACTGAAGCTTTCTTT
CDR3aa: CASSSGPEGSSTEAFF
abundance: NA
v_gene: TRBV6-5
j_gene: TRBJ1-1
d_gene: NA

CDR3nt: TGTGCCAGCAGCTCAACTAGCGGCACAACCTACAATGAGCAGTTCTTC
CDR3aa: CASSSTSGTTYNEQFF
abundance: NA
v_gene: TRBV13
j_gene: TRBJ2-1
d_gene: TRBD2

CDR3nt: TGTGCCAGCAGCTCCAGTCGACAAGAAGCTTTCTTT
CDR3aa: CASSSSRQEAFF
abundance: NA
v_gene: TRBV9
j_gene: TRBJ1-1
d_gene: NA

CDR3nt: TGTGCCAGCAGTGACTGGGACAGGGAGCCCGAAGCTTTCTTT
CDR3aa: CASSDWDREPEAFF
abundance: NA
v_gene: TRBV28
j_gene: TRBJ1-1
d_gene: TRBD1

CDR3nt: TGTGCCAGCAGCTTAGGTGGACGGTCCAATCAGCCCCAGCATTTT
CDR3aa: CASSLGGRSNQPQHF
abundance: NA
v_gene: TRBV7-9
j_gene: TRBJ1-5
d_gene: NA

CDR3nt: TGTGCCAGCAGTTTAAGCCGATTTTCACAAGAGACCCAGTACTTC
CDR3aa: CASSLSRFSQETQYF
abundance: NA
v_gene: TRBV11-2
j_gene: TRBJ2-5
d_gene: NA

CDR3nt: TGTGCCAGCAGCCCTAGCGGGAGCGTCCAGAAGACCCAGTACTTC
CDR3aa: CASSPSGSVQKTQYF
abundance: NA
v_gene: TRBV7-9
j_gene: TRBJ2-5
d_gene: TRBD2

CDR3nt: TGTGCCAGTAGCCTGACAAGGGGTTCCAATCAGCCCCAGCATTTT
CDR3aa: CASSLTRGSNQPQHF
abundance: NA
v_gene: TRBV19
j_gene: TRBJ1-5
d_gene: NA

CDR3nt: TGTGCCAGTAGTACCCCCCCAGGCAGCTCCTACGAGCAGTACTTC
CDR3aa: CASSTPPGSSYEQYF
abundance: NA
v_gene: TRBV19
j_gene: TRBJ2-7
d_gene: NA

CDR3nt: TGTGCCAGCAGTTTAAGGGTGTCGTACAGGGTCGGGGGTGAGCAGTTCTTC
CDR3aa: CASSLRVSYRVGGEQFF
abundance: NA
v_gene: TRBV28
j_gene: TRBJ2-1
d_gene: NA

CDR3nt: TGTGCCAGCAGTCCCCGGACGTGGGATCAAGAGACCCAGTACTTC
CDR3aa: CASSPRTWDQETQYF
abundance: NA
v_gene: TRBV6-1
j_gene: TRBJ2-5
d_gene: NA

CDR3nt: TGTGCCAGCATGATCTCCGGCGAGGCGGGTGACCAGTACTTC
CDR3aa: CASMISGEAGDQYF
abundance: NA
v_gene: TRBV6-6
j_gene: TRBJ2-5
d_gene: NA

CDR3nt: TGTGCCAGCAGCGAAACTAGCGGGAGTGTTGAGGAGACCCAGTACTTC
CDR3aa: CASSETSGSVEETQYF
abundance: NA
v_gene: TRBV7-7
j_gene: TRBJ2-5
d_gene: TRBD2

CDR3nt: TGTGCCAGCAGCGGATTGCGGGTGGATGAGCAGTTCTTC
CDR3aa: CASSGLRVDEQFF
abundance: NA
v_gene: TRBV9
j_gene: TRBJ2-1
d_gene: NA

CDR3nt: TGTGCCAGCAGTCTTGGGGGGGTAGCGGGAGGGCCAGAGACCCAGTACTTC
CDR3aa: CASSLGGVAGGPETQYF
abundance: NA
v_gene: TRBV28
j_gene: TRBJ2-5
d_gene: TRBD2

CDR3nt: TGCAGCGTTGCGAGGGGGACTAATGAAAAACTGTTTTTT
CDR3aa: CSVARGTNEKLFF
abundance: NA
v_gene: TRBV29-1
j_gene: TRBJ1-4
d_gene: NA

CDR3nt: TGTGCCAGCAGTGTAAAAGAGACCCAGTACTTC
CDR3aa: CASSVKETQYF
abundance: NA
v_gene: TRBV2
j_gene: TRBJ2-5
d_gene: NA

CDR3nt: TGTGCCAGCAGCTTAGAATCGGGGGACGTATTTGCCCATCCGGCTGAAAAACTGTTTTTT
CDR3aa: CASSLESGDVFAHPAEKLFF
abundance: NA
v_gene: TRBV7-8
j_gene: TRBJ1-4
d_gene: NA

CDR3nt: TGTGCCAGCAGCTTAGGGGGACCGACGACGGCTAACTATGGCTACACCTTC
CDR3aa: CASSLGGPTTANYGYTF
abundance: NA
v_gene: TRBV7-9
j_gene: TRBJ1-2
d_gene: NA

CDR3nt: TGTGCCAGTAGGCCGGGACAATACAATGAGCAGTTCTTC
CDR3aa: CASRPGQYNEQFF
abundance: NA
v_gene: TRBV19
j_gene: TRBJ2-1
d_gene: NA

CDR3nt: TGTGCCAGCAGGGGGACATTTGGGACAGATACGCAGTATTTT
CDR3aa: CASRGTFGTDTQYF
abundance: NA
v_gene: TRBV2
j_gene: TRBJ2-3
d_gene: NA

CDR3nt: TGCGCCAGCAGCTTAGGGCAGGGAGGGGTCTGGGAGCAGTTCTTC
CDR3aa: CASSLGQGGVWEQFF
abundance: NA
v_gene: TRBV5-1
j_gene: TRBJ2-1
d_gene: TRBD2

CDR3nt: TGTGCCAGCAGTTGGGACAGGGGGGGGTACGAGCAGTACTTC
CDR3aa: CASSWDRGGYEQYF
abundance: NA
v_gene: TRBV7-6
j_gene: TRBJ2-7
d_gene: TRBD1

CDR3nt: TGTGCCAGCAGTTTCGGGGCTACCTACGAGCAGTACTTC
CDR3aa: CASSFGATYEQYF
abundance: NA
v_gene: TRBV27
j_gene: TRBJ2-7
d_gene: NA

CDR3nt: TGTGCCAGCAGTTTATATGAACAACTCACAGATACGCAGTATTTT
CDR3aa: CASSLYEQLTDTQYF
abundance: NA
v_gene: TRBV28
j_gene: TRBJ2-3
d_gene: NA

CDR3nt: TGTGCCAGCATGGACAGGGTAGCAGATACGCAGTATTTT
CDR3aa: CASMDRVADTQYF
abundance: NA
v_gene: TRBV2
j_gene: TRBJ2-3
d_gene: TRBD1

CDR3nt: TGTGCCAGCCTACCGCGGACGGCGTTTTCGAATGAGCAGTTCTTC
CDR3aa: CASLPRTAFSNEQFF
abundance: NA
v_gene: TRBV18
j_gene: TRBJ2-1
d_gene: NA

CDR3nt: TGTGCCAGCAGCTTGACACTCTCCTACGAGCAGTACTTC
CDR3aa: CASSLTLSYEQYF
abundance: NA
v_gene: TRBV7-9
j_gene: TRBJ2-7
d_gene: NA

CDR3nt: TGTGCCAGCAGCGATAATCAGGGACAGGTCAATCAGCCCCAGCATTTT
CDR3aa: CASSDNQGQVNQPQHF
abundance: NA
v_gene: TRBV7-9
j_gene: TRBJ1-5
d_gene: TRBD1

CDR3nt: TGTGCCAGCAGCGGAACGGACGGGAATGAGCAGTTCTTC
CDR3aa: CASSGTDGNEQFF
abundance: NA
v_gene: TRBV11-2
j_gene: TRBJ2-1
d_gene: NA

CDR3nt: TGTGCCAGCAGTTTCTTCCAACAGGGGGCGGATACGCAGTATTTT
CDR3aa: CASSFFQQGADTQYF
abundance: NA
v_gene: TRBV28
j_gene: TRBJ2-3
d_gene: TRBD1

CDR3nt: TGTGCCAGCAGCCCCCGGGACAGGGTCTTATACAATGAGCAGTTCTTC
CDR3aa: CASSPRDRVLYNEQFF
abundance: NA
v_gene: TRBV6-6
j_gene: TRBJ2-1
d_gene: TRBD1

CDR3nt: TGTGCCAGCAGTACGCGAGCGGGAAACGAGCAGTTCTTC
CDR3aa: CASSTRAGNEQFF
abundance: NA
v_gene: TRBV27
j_gene: TRBJ2-1
d_gene: TRBD2

CDR3nt: TGTGCCAGCAGTCTACAGGGGCACACCGGGGAGCTGTTTTTT
CDR3aa: CASSLQGHTGELFF
abundance: NA
v_gene: TRBV27
j_gene: TRBJ2-2
d_gene: TRBD1